This is a list of T cell receptor beta chains from one sample in a study of shared clonotypes between healthy human individuals. Method: immunoSEQ multiplex PCR; TCRdb's copy keeps in-frame clones and lacks some. Altogether around 2,100,000 clones are present, about 95% being singletons, with the ten largest covering approximately 1%. Sequenced: naive CD8+ T cells sorted from blood. The receptors were gathered from a man between 18 and 29 years old in good health. CDR3s include the opening cysteine and the closing phenylalanine or tryptophan. Each record gives: clone size, CDR3 length, J gene, V gene, D gene, CDR3 DNA, CDR3 protein. The D gene is left open where the match is weak. The size of a clone is reported for some rows only, either as once, few or many, or as a class for expanded clones.

NA 13 TRBJ2-7 TRBV6-6 NA TGTGCCAGCAGTCCCGGGACACCTTACGAGCAGTACTTC CASSPGTPYEQYF
NA 15 TRBJ2-1 TRBV7-9 TRBD1 TGTGCCAGCAGCTCTAGACAGGGGGCGTGGAATGAGCAGTTCTTC CASSSRQGAWNEQFF
NA 14 TRBJ2-1 TRBV2 TRBD2 TGTGCCAGCAACATCGGGACTAGCGACAATGAGCAGTTCTTC CASNIGTSDNEQFF
NA 13 TRBJ2-7 TRBV7-8 NA TGTGCCAGCAGCTCCGCGGGCGGCTACGAGCAGTACTTC CASSSAGGYEQYF
NA 14 TRBJ1-1 TRBV9 NA TGTGCCAGCAGCGTAGAATCCGGTTCAGCTGAAGCTTTCTTT CASSVESGSAEAFF
once 15 TRBJ2-1 TRBV28 TRBD1 TGTGCCAGCAGCCCATGGGACAGGGGCGGAAATGAGCAGTTCTTC CASSPWDRGGNEQFF
NA 14 TRBJ2-1 TRBV30 TRBD2 TGTGCCTGGGGACTAGTAGGGCTCTACAATGAGCAGTTCTTC CAWGLVGLYNEQFF
NA 15 TRBJ1-4 TRBV2 NA TGTGCCAGCAGTGAATGGGGGGTTGCTAATGAAAAACTGTTTTTT CASSEWGVANEKLFF
NA 16 TRBJ2-7 TRBV30 TRBD2 TGTGCCTGGAGTATATCTAGCGGGAGAGCTCGCTACGAGCAGTACTTC CAWSISSGRARYEQYF
NA 16 TRBJ2-5 TRBV7-9 TRBD2 TGTGCCAGCAGTTCCCTAGCGGGAGGCATCCAAGAGACCCAGTACTTC CASSSLAGGIQETQYF
NA 15 TRBJ2-1 TRBV7-9 NA TGTGCCAGCAGCGGCGCCTCGGGGGACCCCAATGAGCAGTTCTTC CASSGASGDPNEQFF
once 19 TRBJ1-3 TRBV2 TRBD1 TGTGCCAGCAGCCTAGATTACCGGGACAGGGAACGCTCTGGAAACACCATATATTTT CASSLDYRDRERSGNTIYF
NA 19 TRBJ2-3 TRBV28 TRBD2 TGTGCCAGCAGTTTACCCAGGCGGGGGGCCTCCCAGTTCACAGATACGCAGTATTTT CASSLPRRGASQFTDTQYF
NA 15 TRBJ2-3 TRBV5-1 NA TGCGCCAGCAGCTTGGCCGGGACTAGCACAGATACGCAGTATTTT CASSLAGTSTDTQYF
NA 14 TRBJ1-2 TRBV10-2 NA TGCGCCAGCAGTGAGACGCAGGGGAGGGATGGCTACACCTTC CASSETQGRDGYTF
NA 14 TRBJ1-1 TRBV19 NA TGTGCCAGTAGTAGCCTGACGATGAACACTGAAGCTTTCTTT CASSSLTMNTEAFF
NA 12 TRBJ2-4 TRBV28 NA TGTGCCGCCGGGACGGAAAAAAACATTCAGTACTTC CAAGTEKNIQYF
NA 14 TRBJ2-2 TRBV28 NA TGTGCCAGCAGTTTCAGGGGGGTCACCGGGGAGCTGTTTTTT CASSFRGVTGELFF
NA 19 TRBJ2-6 TRBV5-4 NA TGTGCCAGCAGCTACCCCGGGGCGGGCACCCCATCTGGGGCCAACGTCCTGACTTTC CASSYPGAGTPSGANVLTF
NA 14 TRBJ2-7 TRBV7-9 NA TGTGCCAGCAGCTCCCGGGCGGGTTCTAGCGAGCAGTACTTC CASSSRAGSSEQYF
NA 13 TRBJ1-1 TRBV13 NA TGTGCCAGCAGCTTTCCAGGGAGCTCTGAAGCTTTCTTT CASSFPGSSEAFF
NA 17 TRBJ2-3 TRBV4-3 NA TGCGCCAGCAGCCAAGAAGGAGCGGAAGATAGCACAGATACGCAGTATTTT CASSQEGAEDSTDTQYF
once 14 TRBJ1-4 TRBV4-1 NA TGCGCCAGCAGCCTAGGGGCAGCTAATGAAAAACTGTTTTTT CASSLGAANEKLFF
NA 15 TRBJ2-1 TRBV4-1 TRBD2 TGCGCCAGCAGCTTGCGGGGGGGCCGCGACAATGAGCAGTTCTTC CASSLRGGRDNEQFF
few 12 TRBJ2-2 TRBV12-5 NA TGTGCTAGTGGTACCCCGTCCGGGGAGCTGTTTTTT CASGTPSGELFF
NA 14 TRBJ2-2 TRBV30 NA TGTGCCTGGACCGAGCGGACGCTTACCGGGGAGCTGTTTTTT CAWTERTLTGELFF
NA 14 TRBJ2-7 TRBV27 TRBD1 TGTGCCAGCAGTCCGGCTGGGACAGCCTACGAGCAGTACTTC CASSPAGTAYEQYF
NA 16 TRBJ2-3 TRBV5-4 NA TGTGCCAGCAGCTTATCTGAATCGACTGACACAGATACGCAGTATTTT CASSLSESTDTDTQYF
NA 15 TRBJ2-5 TRBV28 TRBD1 TGTGCCAGCAGCAAGAGGGACAGGGGAAGCGAGACCCAGTACTTC CASSKRDRGSETQYF
NA 18 TRBJ2-2 TRBV5-6 TRBD2 TGTGCCAGCAGCTTGCGAGGTCTAGCGGGAGGGAAGACCGGGGAGCTGTTTTTT CASSLRGLAGGKTGELFF
NA 16 TRBJ1-1 TRBV6-1 NA TGTGCCAGCAGTGGTGTGACAGGCAGATCAGGCACTGAAGCTTTCTTT CASSGVTGRSGTEAFF
NA 15 TRBJ2-7 TRBV15 NA TGTGCCACCAGCAGAGTCGTCGGGGGCTCCTACGAGCAGTACTTC CATSRVVGGSYEQYF
NA 17 TRBJ1-1 TRBV19 NA TGTGCCAGTAGTTTCCGGGATAGCAGGCTCTCGAACACTGAAGCTTTCTTT CASSFRDSRLSNTEAFF
once 16 TRBJ2-1 TRBV28 TRBD1 TGTGCCAGCAGTTTATTTAGGGACAGGGGATACAATGAGCAGTTCTTC CASSLFRDRGYNEQFF
NA 15 TRBJ1-2 TRBV6-6 TRBD1 TGTGCCAGCAGTTACGGGCAGGGGGAAATCGGTGGCTACACCTTC CASSYGQGEIGGYTF
NA 14 TRBJ2-7 TRBV30 TRBD1 TGTGCCTGGAATGCCGGGACAGGCTCCTACGAGCAGTACTTC CAWNAGTGSYEQYF
NA 11 TRBJ2-5 TRBV7-9 NA TGTGCCAGCAGAGGTCAGGAGACCCAGTACTTC CASRGQETQYF
NA 12 TRBJ1-2 TRBV27 NA TGTGCCAGCAGTTTCCCTAACTATGGCTACACCTTC CASSFPNYGYTF
NA 16 TRBJ1-2 TRBV27 TRBD1 TGTGCCAGCAGTTGGGGGATAACAGGGGACCCCTATGGCTACACCTTC CASSWGITGDPYGYTF
NA 12 TRBJ1-1 TRBV5-1 NA TGCGCCAGCAGCTTGGTGGAGGGGGAAGCTTTCTTT CASSLVEGEAFF
NA 15 TRBJ1-2 TRBV4-1 TRBD1 TGCGCCAGCAGCCCCCTGGACAGGGCGAACTATGGCTACACCTTC CASSPLDRANYGYTF
NA 12 TRBJ2-1 TRBV6-1 NA TGTGCCAGCAGGGCTACTTACAATGAGCAGTTCTTC CASRATYNEQFF
NA 14 TRBJ2-3 TRBV30 NA TGTGCCTGGAGTGTACTGACAGGAGCAGATACGCAGTATTTT CAWSVLTGADTQYF
NA 19 TRBJ2-3 TRBV27 TRBD2 TGTGCCAGCAGTTGGCAGAGGGGACTAGAGGGGACTAGCACAGATACGCAGTATTTT CASSWQRGLEGTSTDTQYF
NA 16 TRBJ2-1 TRBV10-2 NA TGCGCCAGCAGCGCTCGAATGGGGGAGCCCTACAATGAGCAGTTCTTC CASSARMGEPYNEQFF
once 16 TRBJ2-3 TRBV4-1 TRBD2 TGCGCCAGCAGCCAAGAAACCCTAGCGGGGACAGATACGCAGTATTTT CASSQETLAGTDTQYF
NA 13 TRBJ2-7 TRBV5-6 TRBD2 TGTGCCAGCAGCATTCTAGCGGCCTACGAGCAGTACTTC CASSILAAYEQYF